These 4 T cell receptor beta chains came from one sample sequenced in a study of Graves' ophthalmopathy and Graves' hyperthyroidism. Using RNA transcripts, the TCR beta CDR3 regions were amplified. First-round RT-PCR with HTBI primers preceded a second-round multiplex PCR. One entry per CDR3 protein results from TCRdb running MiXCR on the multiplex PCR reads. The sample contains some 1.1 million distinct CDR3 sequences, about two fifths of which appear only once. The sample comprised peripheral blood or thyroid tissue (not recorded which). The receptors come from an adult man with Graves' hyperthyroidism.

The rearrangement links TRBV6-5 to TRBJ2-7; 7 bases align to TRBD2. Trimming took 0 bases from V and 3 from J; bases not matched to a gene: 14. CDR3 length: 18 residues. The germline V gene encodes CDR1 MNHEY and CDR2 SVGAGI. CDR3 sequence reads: CASSYSRPRPSGNYEQYF. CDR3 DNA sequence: TGTGCCAGCAGTTACTCGAGGCCGAGGCCTAGCGGCAACTACGAGCAGTACTTC.

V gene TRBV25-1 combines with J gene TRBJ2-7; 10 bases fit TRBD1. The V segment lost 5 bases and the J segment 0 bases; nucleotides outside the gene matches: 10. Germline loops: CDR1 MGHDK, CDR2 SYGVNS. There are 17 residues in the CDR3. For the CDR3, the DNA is TGTGCCAGCAGTTTATTGTCGGGACAGGGGTTCTCCTACGAGCAGTACTTC. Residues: CASSLLSGQGFSYEQYF.

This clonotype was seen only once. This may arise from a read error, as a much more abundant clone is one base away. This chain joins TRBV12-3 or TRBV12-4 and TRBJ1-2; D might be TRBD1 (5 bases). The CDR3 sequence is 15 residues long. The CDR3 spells CANSPPVGSRDGYTF. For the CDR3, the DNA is TGTGCCAACAGTCCACCGGTAGGGTCCAGGGACGGCTACACCTTC.

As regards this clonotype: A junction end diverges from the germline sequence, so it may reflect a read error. The DNA for the CDR3 is TGTGCCAGCAGTTATATGGGTACTGAAGCTTTCTTT. Amino acid sequence: CASSYMGTEAFF. This chain joins TRBV10-2 and TRBJ1-1; D is unresolved. The CDR3 is 12 residues long. Per the germline V gene, CDR1 is WSHSY and CDR2 is SAAADI.